The 10 T cell receptor beta chains given below trace back to one sample, sequenced in a study of OX40 agonist ivuxolimab in advanced cancers. The protocol was immunoSEQ multiplex PCR, while the TCRdb copy is restricted to in-frame clones and leaves out a portion. In the table there are approximately 25,000 clones, 86% of which are singletons. Sequences were derived from CD4+ or CD8+ T cells sorted from blood, sampled in a trial of the OX40 agonist ivuxolimab. These receptors were taken from an adult with an advanced solid tumor such as melanoma, head and neck, liver or kidney cancer.

This chain uses TRBV28 with TRBJ1-6, with TRBD1 identical over 7 bases. After removal of 5 bases from V and 0 bases from J, the junction contained 7 bases not matched to a gene. The CDR3 sequence is 17 residues long. The germline CDR1 and CDR2 sequences are MDHEN and SYDVKM. CDR3 region: CASSKGQPSSYNSPLHF. The DNA for the CDR3 is TGTGCCAGCAGTAAGGGACAGCCGAGCTCCTATAATTCACCCCTCCACTTT.

In its sample, this clone was seen once. The V call is TRBV5-4, the J call TRBJ2-7; 15 positions match TRBD2. Germline V gene lookup returns CDR1 SGHNT and CDR2 YYREEE (reference sequence). V shed 4 bases and J 3 bases; nucleotides not matched to a gene: 8. This CDR3 comprises 17 residues. CDR3 DNA: TGTGCCAGCAGCCAGGCAGGACTAGCGGGGGGGCACTACGAGCAGTACTTC. As protein: CASSQAGLAGGHYEQYF.

The chain is built from TRBV29-1 and TRBJ2-7; D is undetermined. The germline V gene has CDR1 SQVTM and CDR2 ANQGSEA. Deletions cut 7 bases from V and 0 bases from J, with 13 bases between. This CDR3 has 13 amino acids. CDR3 nucleotide sequence: TGCAGCGCAACGGATGACTCCTCCTACGAGCAGTACTTC. It translates to CSATDDSSYEQYF.

This rearrangement joins TRBV19 to TRBJ1-2, with a possible D match to TRBD1 (5 bases). V lost 5 bases to trimming and J lost 4 bases, with 17 bases between them. CDR3 length: 15 residues. Germline loops: CDR1 LNHDA, CDR2 SQIVND (reference sequence). The CDR3 reads CASSLSWDGSYGYTF. CDR3 bases: TGTGCCAGTAGTCTTTCTTGGGACGGATCCTATGGCTACACCTTC.

The gene calls are TRBV7-9 and TRBJ2-7; D is uncertain. The V gene lost 7 bases and the J gene lost 2 bases, with 12 bases spanning the gap. Germline V lookup: CDR1 SEHNR, CDR2 FQNEAQ (reference sequence). CDR3 length: 13 amino acids. The CDR3 loop is CASMGFPAYEQYF. CDR3 coding DNA: TGTGCCAGCATGGGCTTCCCGGCCTACGAGCAGTACTTC. The whole variable domain, filled in from reference TRBV7-9 and TRBJ2-7, reads DTGVSQNPRHKITKRGQNVTFRCDPISEHNRLYWYRQTLGQGPEFLTYFQNEAQLEKSRLLSDRFSAERPKGSFSTLEIQRTEQGDSAMYLCASMGFPAYEQYFGPGTRLTVT.

The gene calls are TRBV5-6 and TRBJ2-7; 7 bases match TRBD2. Germline CDR1 SGHDT, CDR2 YYEEEE. Losses at the gene ends were 0 bases for V and 5 bases for J; bases not matched to a gene: 5. The CDR3 is 14 residues long. This CDR3 reads CASSLGEGGHEQYF. For the CDR3, the DNA is TGTGCCAGCAGCTTGGGGGAGGGCGGCCACGAGCAGTACTTC.

The chain links TRBV6-1 to TRBJ2-5; 12 bases line up with TRBD1. J gave up 4 bases and V 2 bases, and 14 bases lay outside the gene matches. Germline loops: CDR1 MNHNS, CDR2 SASEGT. This CDR3 has 19 residues. In nucleotides, the CDR3 is TGTGCCAGCAGTGAACCACCCGCCCCCGGGACAGGGGGCGTAGAGACCCAGTACTTC. Protein product: CASSEPPAPGTGGVETQYF.

This chain links TRBV9 with TRBJ1-6, with D maybe TRBD1 (5 bases). Trimming removed 0 bases from V and 10 bases from J, with 11 bases in between. Germline V gives CDR1 SGDLS, CDR2 YYNGEE. There are 14 residues in the CDR3. The chain's CDR3 is CASSVGGDGSPLHF. CDR3 coding DNA: TGTGCCAGCAGCGTAGGAGGGGATGGATCACCCCTCCACTTT.

The V call is TRBV19, the J call TRBJ2-1, with a possible D match to TRBD1 (5 bases). The germline CDR1 and CDR2 sequences are LNHDA and SQIVND (reference sequence). V dropped 1 base and J dropped 15 bases, with 16 bases sitting between them. This CDR3 region has 13 residues. The CDR3 protein is CASSIASGPWVFF. The CDR3 region has the DNA TGTGCCAGTAGTATAGCTTCAGGGCCGTGGGTGTTCTTC.

V gene TRBV7-3 combines with J gene TRBJ1-5; D gene uncertain. The CDR3 totals 13 residues. Germline-derived CDR1 and CDR2 are SGHTA and FQGTGA. The V end was cut by 1 base, the J end by 0 bases, with 1 base between. CDR3 sequence reads: CASSLNSNQPQHF. The CDR3 nucleotides read TGTGCCAGCAGCTTAAATAGCAATCAGCCCCAGCATTTT.